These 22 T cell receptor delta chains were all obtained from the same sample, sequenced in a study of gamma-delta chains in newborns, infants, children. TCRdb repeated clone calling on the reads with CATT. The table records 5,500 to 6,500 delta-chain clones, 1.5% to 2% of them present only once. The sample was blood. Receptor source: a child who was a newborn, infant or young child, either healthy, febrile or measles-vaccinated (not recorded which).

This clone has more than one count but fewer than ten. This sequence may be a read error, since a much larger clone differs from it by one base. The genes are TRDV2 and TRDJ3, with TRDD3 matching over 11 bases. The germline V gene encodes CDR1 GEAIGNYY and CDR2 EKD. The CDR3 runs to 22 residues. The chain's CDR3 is CACGTVGGLGGYADWDTRQMFF. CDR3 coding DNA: TGTGCCTGTGGCACCGTCGGAGGCCTTGGGGGATACGCGGACTGGGACACCCGACAGATGTTTTTC.

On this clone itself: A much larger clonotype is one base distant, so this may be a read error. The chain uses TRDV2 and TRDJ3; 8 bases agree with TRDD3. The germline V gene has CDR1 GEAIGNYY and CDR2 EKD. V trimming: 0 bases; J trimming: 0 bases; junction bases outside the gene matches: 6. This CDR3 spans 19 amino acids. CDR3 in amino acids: CACDTVLGGISWDTRQMFF. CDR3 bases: TGTGCCTGTGACACCGTACTGGGGGGGATCTCCTGGGACACCCGACAGATGTTTTTC.

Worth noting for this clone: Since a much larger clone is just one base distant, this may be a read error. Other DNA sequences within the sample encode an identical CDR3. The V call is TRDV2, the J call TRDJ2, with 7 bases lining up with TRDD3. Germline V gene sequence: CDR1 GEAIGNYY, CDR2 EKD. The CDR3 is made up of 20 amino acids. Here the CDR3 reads CACDTVGRLGIEPLTAQLFF. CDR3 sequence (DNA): TGTGCCTGCGACACCGTGGGAAGACTGGGGATCGAACCTTTGACAGCACAACTCTTCTTT.

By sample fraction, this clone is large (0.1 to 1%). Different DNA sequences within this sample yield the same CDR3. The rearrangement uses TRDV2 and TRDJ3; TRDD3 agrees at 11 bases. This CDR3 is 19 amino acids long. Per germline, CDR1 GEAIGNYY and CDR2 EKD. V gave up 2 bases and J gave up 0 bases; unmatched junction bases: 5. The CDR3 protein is CACDKVLGDSSWDTRQMFF. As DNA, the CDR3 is TGTGCCTGTGACAAAGTACTGGGGGATAGCTCCTGGGACACCCGACAGATGTTTTTC.

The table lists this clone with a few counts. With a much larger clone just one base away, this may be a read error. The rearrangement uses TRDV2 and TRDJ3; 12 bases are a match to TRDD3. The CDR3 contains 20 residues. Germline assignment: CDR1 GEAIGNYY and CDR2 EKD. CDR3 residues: CACDTVVLGDTDWDARQMFF. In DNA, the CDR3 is TGTGCCTGTGACACCGTCGTACTGGGGGATACAGACTGGGACGCCCGACAGATGTTTTTC.

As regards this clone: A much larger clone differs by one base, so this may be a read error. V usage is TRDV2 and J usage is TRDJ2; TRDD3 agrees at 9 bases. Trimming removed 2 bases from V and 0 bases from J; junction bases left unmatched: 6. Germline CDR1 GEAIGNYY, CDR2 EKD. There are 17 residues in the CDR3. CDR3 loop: CACDNIMGDTLTAQLFF. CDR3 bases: TGTGCCTGTGACAATATAATGGGGGATACTTTGACAGCACAACTCTTCTTT.

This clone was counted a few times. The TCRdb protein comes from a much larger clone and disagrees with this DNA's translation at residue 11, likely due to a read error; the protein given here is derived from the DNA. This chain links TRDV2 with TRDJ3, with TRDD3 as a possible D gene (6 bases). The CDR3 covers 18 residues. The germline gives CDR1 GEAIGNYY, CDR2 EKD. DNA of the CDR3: TGTGCCTGTGACACCTGGGGGGCGAGCTCCCGGGACACCCGACAGATGTTTTTC. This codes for CACDTWGASSRDTRQMFF.

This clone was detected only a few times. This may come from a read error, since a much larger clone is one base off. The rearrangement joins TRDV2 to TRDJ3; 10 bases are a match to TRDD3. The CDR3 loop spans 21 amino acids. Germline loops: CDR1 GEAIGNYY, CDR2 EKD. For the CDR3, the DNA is TGTGCCTGTGACACCGTTATACTGGGGGATTCAAGCTCCTGGGGCACCCGACAGATGTTTTTC. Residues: CACDTVILGDSSSWGTRQMFF.

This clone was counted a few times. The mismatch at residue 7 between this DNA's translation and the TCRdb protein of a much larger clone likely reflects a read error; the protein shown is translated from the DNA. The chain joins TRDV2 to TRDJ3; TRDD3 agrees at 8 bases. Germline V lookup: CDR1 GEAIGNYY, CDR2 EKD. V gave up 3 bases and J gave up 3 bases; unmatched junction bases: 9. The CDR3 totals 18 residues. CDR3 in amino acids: CACDPLRDTRWDTRQMFF. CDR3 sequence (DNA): TGTGCCTGTGACCCACTGAGGGATACGCGCTGGGACACCCGACAGATGTTTTTC.

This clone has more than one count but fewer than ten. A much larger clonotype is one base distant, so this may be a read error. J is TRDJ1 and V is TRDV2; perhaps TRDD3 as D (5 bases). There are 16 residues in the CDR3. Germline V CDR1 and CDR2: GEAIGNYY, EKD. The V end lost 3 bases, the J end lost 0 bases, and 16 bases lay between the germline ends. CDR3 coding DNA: TGTGCCTGTGACGTACTGAGGGATTTGTACACCGATAAACTCATCTTT. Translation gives CACDVLRDLYTDKLIF.

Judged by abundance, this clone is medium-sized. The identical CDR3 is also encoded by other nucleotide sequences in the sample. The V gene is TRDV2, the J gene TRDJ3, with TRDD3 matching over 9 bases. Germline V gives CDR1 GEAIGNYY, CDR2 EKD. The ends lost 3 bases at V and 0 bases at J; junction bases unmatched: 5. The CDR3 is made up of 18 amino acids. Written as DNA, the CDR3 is TGTGCCTGTGACGTACTGGGGGACAGCTCCTGGGACACCCGACAGATGTTTTTC. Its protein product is CACDVLGDSSWDTRQMFF.

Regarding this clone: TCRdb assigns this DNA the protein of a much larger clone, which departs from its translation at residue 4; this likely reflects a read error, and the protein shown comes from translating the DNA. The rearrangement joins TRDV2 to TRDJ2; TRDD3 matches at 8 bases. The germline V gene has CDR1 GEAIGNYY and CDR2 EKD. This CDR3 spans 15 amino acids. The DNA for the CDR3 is TGTGCCTGTGGCACCCTGGGGGATTTGACAGCACAACTCTTCTTT. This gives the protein CACGTLGDLTAQLFF.

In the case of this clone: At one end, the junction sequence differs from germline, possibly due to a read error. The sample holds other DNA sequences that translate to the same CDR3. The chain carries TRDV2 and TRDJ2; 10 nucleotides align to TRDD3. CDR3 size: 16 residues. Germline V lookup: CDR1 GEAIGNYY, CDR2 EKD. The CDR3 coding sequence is TGCGCCTGTGACACCGTTGGGGGATACTTGACAGCACAACTCTTCTTT. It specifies CACDTVGGYLTAQLFF.

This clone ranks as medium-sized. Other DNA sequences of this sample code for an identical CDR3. The CDR3 bases are TGTGCCTGTGATCTCCTGGGGGTTAGCTCCTGGGACACCCGACAGATGTTTTTC. Translating it yields CACDLLGVSSWDTRQMFF. This chain uses TRDV2 with TRDJ3; 7 positions agree with TRDD3. Germline V gene lookup returns CDR1 GEAIGNYY and CDR2 EKD. This CDR3 has 18 residues. V lost 4 bases and J lost 0; bases outside the gene matches: 8.

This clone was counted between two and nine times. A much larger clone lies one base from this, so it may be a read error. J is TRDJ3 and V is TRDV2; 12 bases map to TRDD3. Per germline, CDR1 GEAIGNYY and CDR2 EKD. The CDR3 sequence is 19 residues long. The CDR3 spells CARDTGGYRSSWDTRQMFF. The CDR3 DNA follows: TGTGCCCGTGACACTGGGGGATACCGGAGCTCCTGGGACACCCGACAGATGTTTTTC.

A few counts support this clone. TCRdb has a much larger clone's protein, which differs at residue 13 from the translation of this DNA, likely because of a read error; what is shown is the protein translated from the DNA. This CDR3 reads CACDKVLGDTSGRDTRQMFF. The CDR3 DNA follows: TGTGCCTGTGACAAAGTACTGGGGGATACAAGCGGCCGGGACACCCGACAGATGTTTTTC. The chain carries TRDV2 and TRDJ3, with 12 bases that match TRDD3. Trimming removed 2 bases from V and 5 bases from J; junction bases left unmatched: 12. The germline V gene encodes CDR1 GEAIGNYY and CDR2 EKD. The CDR3 length is 20 residues.

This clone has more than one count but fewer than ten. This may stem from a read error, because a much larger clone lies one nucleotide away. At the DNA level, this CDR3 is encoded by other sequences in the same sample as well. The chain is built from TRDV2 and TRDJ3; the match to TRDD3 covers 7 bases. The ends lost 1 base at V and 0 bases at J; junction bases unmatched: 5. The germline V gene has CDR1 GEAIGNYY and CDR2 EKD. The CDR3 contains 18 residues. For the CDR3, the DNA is TGTGCCTGTGACACTTGGGGGACCGACTCCTGGGACACCCGACAGATGTTTTTC. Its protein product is CACDTWGTDSWDTRQMFF.

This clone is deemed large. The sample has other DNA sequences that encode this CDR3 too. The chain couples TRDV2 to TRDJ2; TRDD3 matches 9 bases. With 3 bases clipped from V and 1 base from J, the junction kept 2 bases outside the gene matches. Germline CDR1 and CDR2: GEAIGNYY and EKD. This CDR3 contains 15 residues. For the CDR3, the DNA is TGTGCCTGTGACGTACTGGGGGATTTGACAGCACAACTCTTCTTT. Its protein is CACDVLGDLTAQLFF.

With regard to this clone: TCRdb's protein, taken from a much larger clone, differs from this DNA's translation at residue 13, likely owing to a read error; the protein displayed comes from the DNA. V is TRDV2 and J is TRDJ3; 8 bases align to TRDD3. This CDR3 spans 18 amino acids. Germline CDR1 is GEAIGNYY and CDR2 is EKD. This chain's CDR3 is CACDTVLGGSWDIRQMFF. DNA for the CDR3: TGTGCCTGTGACACCGTACTGGGGGGCTCCTGGGACATCCGACAGATGTTTTTC.

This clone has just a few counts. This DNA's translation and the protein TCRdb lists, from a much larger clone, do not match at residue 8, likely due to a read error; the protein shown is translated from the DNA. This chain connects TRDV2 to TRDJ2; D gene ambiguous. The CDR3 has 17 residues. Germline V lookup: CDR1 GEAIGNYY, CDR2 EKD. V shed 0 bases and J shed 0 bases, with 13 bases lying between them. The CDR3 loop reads CACDTLWRSSLTAQLFF. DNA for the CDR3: TGTGCCTGTGACACCCTCTGGAGGTCCTCTTTGACAGCACAACTCTTCTTT.

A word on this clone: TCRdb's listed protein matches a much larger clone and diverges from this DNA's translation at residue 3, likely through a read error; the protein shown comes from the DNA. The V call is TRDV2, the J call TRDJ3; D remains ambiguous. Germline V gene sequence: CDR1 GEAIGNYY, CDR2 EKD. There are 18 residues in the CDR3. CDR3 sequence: CARDPGGGLSWDTRQMFF. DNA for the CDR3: TGTGCCCGTGACCCCGGCGGTGGGCTCTCCTGGGACACCCGACAGATGTTTTTC.

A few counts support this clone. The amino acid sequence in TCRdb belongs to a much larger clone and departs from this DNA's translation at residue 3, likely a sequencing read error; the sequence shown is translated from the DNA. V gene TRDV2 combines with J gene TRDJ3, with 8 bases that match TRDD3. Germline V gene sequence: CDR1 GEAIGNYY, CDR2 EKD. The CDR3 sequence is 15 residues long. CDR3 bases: TGTGCCCGTGACACCGTGGGGGATCTGGGCCGACAGATGTTTTTC. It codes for CARDTVGDLGRQMFF.